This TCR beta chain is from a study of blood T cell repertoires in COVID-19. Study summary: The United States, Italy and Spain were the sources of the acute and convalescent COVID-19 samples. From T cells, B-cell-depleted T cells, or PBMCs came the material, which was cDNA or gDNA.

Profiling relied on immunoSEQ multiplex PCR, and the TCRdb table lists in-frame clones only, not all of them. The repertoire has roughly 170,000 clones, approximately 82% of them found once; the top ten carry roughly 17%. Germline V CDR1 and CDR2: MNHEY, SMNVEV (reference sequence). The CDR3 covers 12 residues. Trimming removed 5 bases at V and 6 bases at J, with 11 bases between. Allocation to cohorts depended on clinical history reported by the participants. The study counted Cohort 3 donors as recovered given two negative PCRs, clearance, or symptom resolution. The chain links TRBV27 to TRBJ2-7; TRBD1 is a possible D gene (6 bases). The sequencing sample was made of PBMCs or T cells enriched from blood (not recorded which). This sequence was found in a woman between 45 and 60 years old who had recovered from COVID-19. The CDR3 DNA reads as TGTGCCAGCAGTGAGGGGGTGGGCGAGCAGTACTTC. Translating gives CASSEGVGEQYF.